This TCR beta chain was sequenced in a study of T cells after yellow fever vaccination. The overall study: Preparing low-cell-number fractions relied on SMART-Seq v4 Ultra Low Input.

This CDR3 is 13 amino acids long. V shed 3 bases, J shed 10 bases, and the junction held 3 bases outside the gene matches. CDR1 is SGHRS, CDR2 YFSETQ, per germline. Study-wide results and limits: Bulk-population clonotypes that are abundant could appear as contaminants in FACS-sorted repertoires. Few clonotypes appeared in both CD4 and CD8 compartments.

It was through 5'RACE template switching that TCR cDNA was made, with a universal primer site and UMIs added. TCRdb recomputed calls from the 5' RACE reads with MiXCR, one row per CDR3 protein. The top ten clones hold more than 3% of a sample with about 260,000 distinct CDR3 sequences, roughly 5% of them seen once. This clonotype was seen a few times. Its matching antigen is unknown. The chain joins TRBV5-1 to TRBJ2-1, with TRBD2 matching over 11 bases. This receptor was identified in a man aged 18 to 35 who received the YFV17D yellow fever vaccine. The material was CD4+ T cells sorted from PBMCs, obtained on the day of the yellow fever booster vaccination. CDR3 coding DNA: TGCGCCAGCAGCTACCCTAGCGGGGGGGAGCAGTTCTTC. This sequence encodes CASSYPSGGEQFF.